One T cell receptor beta chain is described in this entry. This record belongs to a study of CD8 T cells in Susac syndrome. Reverse transcription of about 0.45 to 1 ug RNA was performed with random hexamers. TCR beta CDR3 was amplified by immunoSEQ multiplex PCR. This amplification extended across 54 Vbeta and 13 Jbeta segments. TCRdb reanalysed the immunoSEQ multiplex PCR reads using MiXCR and keeps one entry per CDR3 protein. The table includes 150,000 to 160,000 distinct CDR3 sequences, 95% to 96% detected once. CD8+ and CD4+ T cells from blood underwent TCR beta sequencing. Relapsing-remitting disease, either stable or active, was present in the treatment-naive patients who were the multiple sclerosis controls. TEMRA cells were FACS-enriched, and CD8+ and CD4+ T cells were isolated negatively. The CDR3 runs 11 residues. Germline V gene sequence: CDR1 SEHNR, CDR2 FQNEAQ (reference sequence). After removal of 8 bases from V and 3 bases from J, the junction contained 1 base not matched to a gene.

This TCR was recovered from a human donor with multiple sclerosis. The chain employs TRBV7-9 and TRBJ2-7; 7 bases align to TRBD1. Sequenced: CD8+ T cells from PBMCs. The CDR3 reads CASGDSYEQYV. The CDR3 DNA reads as TGTGCCAGCGGGGACAGCTACGAGCAGTACGTC.